These T cell receptor beta chains were read from a single sample in a study of CD8 T cells in Susac syndrome. Using its own MiXCR run on the immunoSEQ multiplex PCR reads, TCRdb lists one record per CDR3 protein. The data hold 150,000 to 250,000 distinct CDR3 sequences, with 90% to 95% observed a single time. The sample comprised CD4+ T cells from PBMCs. Receptor source: a human donor with multiple sclerosis. Both conserved end residues are part of each CDR3. D genes are given only for firm matches. Not every row has a clone size; where given, it reads once, few, many or a size class.

cdr3_aa: CSAIKEVAGSAQFF
cdr3_nt: TGCAGTGCTATTAAGGAGGTAGCGGGATCAGCCCAGTTCTTC
d_call: TRBD2
j_call: TRBJ2-1
clone_size: .
v_call: TRBV20-1

cdr3_aa: CSARDPSLGAQYF
cdr3_nt: TGCAGTGCTAGAGATCCTTCGTTGGGGGCGCAGTACTTC
d_call: .
j_call: TRBJ2-7
clone_size: .
v_call: TRBV20-1

cdr3_aa: CASSIGTSGAPETQYF
cdr3_nt: TGTGCCAGCAGCATCGGGACTAGCGGGGCTCCGGAGACCCAGTACTTC
d_call: TRBD2
j_call: TRBJ2-5
clone_size: .
v_call: TRBV9

cdr3_aa: CSVDQRGEQFF
cdr3_nt: TGCAGCGTTGATCAAAGGGGGGAACAGTTCTTC
d_call: .
j_call: TRBJ2-1
clone_size: .
v_call: TRBV29-1

cdr3_aa: CSVWGAQQYF
cdr3_nt: TGCAGCGTTTGGGGCGCCCAGCAGTACTTC
d_call: .
j_call: TRBJ2-7
clone_size: .
v_call: TRBV29-1

cdr3_aa: CASSSRGNSPLHF
cdr3_nt: TGTGCCAGCAGTTCCAGGGGGAATTCACCCCTCCACTTT
d_call: TRBD1
j_call: TRBJ1-6
clone_size: .
v_call: TRBV12-3/TRBV12-4

cdr3_aa: CASSTAGGAETQYF
cdr3_nt: TGTGCCAGCAGCACCGCAGGGGGCGCGGAGACCCAGTACTTC
d_call: TRBD1
j_call: TRBJ2-5
clone_size: .
v_call: TRBV13

cdr3_aa: CASTRGQLKNTEAFF
cdr3_nt: TGTGCCAGCACCCGGGGACAGCTGAAGAACACTGAAGCTTTCTTT
d_call: TRBD1
j_call: TRBJ1-1
clone_size: .
v_call: TRBV7-9

cdr3_aa: CASSLRGQGGTDTQYF
cdr3_nt: TGTGCCAGCAGCTTACGGGGACAGGGAGGCACAGATACGCAGTATTTT
d_call: TRBD1
j_call: TRBJ2-3
clone_size: .
v_call: TRBV13

cdr3_aa: CAVMRTGTYEQYF
cdr3_nt: TGTGCCGTCATGAGGACAGGAACCTACGAGCAGTACTTC
d_call: TRBD1
j_call: TRBJ2-7
clone_size: .
v_call: TRBV7-9

cdr3_aa: CSASLVDTEAFF
cdr3_nt: TGCAGTGCCAGCCTTGTTGACACTGAAGCTTTCTTT
d_call: .
j_call: TRBJ1-1
clone_size: once
v_call: TRBV20-1

cdr3_aa: CSARVATEAFF
cdr3_nt: TGCAGTGCTAGAGTGGCGACTGAAGCTTTCTTT
d_call: .
j_call: TRBJ1-1
clone_size: once
v_call: TRBV20-1

cdr3_aa: CRARQGVNTGELFF
cdr3_nt: TGCAGAGCTAGACAGGGGGTGAACACCGGGGAGCTGTTTTTT
d_call: TRBD1
j_call: TRBJ2-2
clone_size: .
v_call: TRBV29-1

cdr3_aa: CAITSQGGEQYF
cdr3_nt: TGTGCCATCACGTCCCAGGGGGGTGAGCAGTACTTC
d_call: .
j_call: TRBJ2-7
clone_size: .
v_call: TRBV10-3

cdr3_aa: CAWTLWDNEQFF
cdr3_nt: TGTGCCTGGACTCTCTGGGACAATGAGCAGTTCTTC
d_call: .
j_call: TRBJ2-1
clone_size: few
v_call: TRBV30

cdr3_aa: CATSPQSAPNEQFF
cdr3_nt: TGTGCCACAAGCCCCCAATCGGCTCCCAATGAGCAGTTCTTC
d_call: .
j_call: TRBJ2-1
clone_size: few
v_call: TRBV24-1

cdr3_aa: CASSPQVLTYEQYF
cdr3_nt: TGTGCCAGCAGTCCGCAGGTCTTAACCTACGAGCAGTACTTC
d_call: .
j_call: TRBJ2-7
clone_size: .
v_call: TRBV12-3/TRBV12-4

cdr3_aa: CAWSGGQVEKLFF
cdr3_nt: TGTGCCTGGAGTGGCGGACAGGTTGAAAAACTGTTTTTT
d_call: TRBD1
j_call: TRBJ1-4
clone_size: .
v_call: TRBV30

cdr3_aa: CSVDRRGYGYTF
cdr3_nt: TGCAGCGTTGACCGACGGGGGTATGGCTACACCTTC
d_call: .
j_call: TRBJ1-2
clone_size: .
v_call: TRBV29-1

cdr3_aa: CSVRVRNEQFF
cdr3_nt: TGCAGCGTCCGGGTACGGAATGAGCAGTTCTTC
d_call: .
j_call: TRBJ2-1
clone_size: .
v_call: TRBV29-1

cdr3_aa: CSAAGTEAEKLFF
cdr3_nt: TGCAGCGCTGCCGGGACAGAGGCTGAAAAACTGTTTTTT
d_call: TRBD1
j_call: TRBJ1-4
clone_size: .
v_call: TRBV29-1

cdr3_aa: CASSLEGYGNEQFF
cdr3_nt: TGTGCCAGCAGTCTAGAAGGTTACGGCAATGAGCAGTTCTTC
d_call: .
j_call: TRBJ2-1
clone_size: .
v_call: TRBV25-1

cdr3_aa: CASSMGSSYNSPLHF
cdr3_nt: TGTGCCAGTAGTATGGGCAGCTCCTATAATTCACCCCTCCACTTT
d_call: .
j_call: TRBJ1-6
clone_size: .
v_call: TRBV19

cdr3_aa: CASSSRNTEAFF
cdr3_nt: TGTGCCAGCAGTTCTCGGAACACTGAAGCTTTCTTT
d_call: .
j_call: TRBJ1-1
clone_size: .
v_call: TRBV12-3/TRBV12-4

cdr3_aa: CASTLTGIGDSPLHF
cdr3_nt: TGTGCCAGTACCCTGACAGGAATAGGCGATTCACCCCTCCACTTT
d_call: .
j_call: TRBJ1-6
clone_size: .
v_call: TRBV19

cdr3_aa: CASGVGAF
cdr3_nt: TGTGCCAGCGGTGTCGGCGCCTTC
d_call: .
j_call: TRBJ1-2
clone_size: .
v_call: TRBV12-3/TRBV12-4

cdr3_aa: CASSSQGHEQYF
cdr3_nt: TGTGCCAGCTCATCACAGGGCCACGAGCAGTACTTC
d_call: .
j_call: TRBJ2-7
clone_size: .
v_call: TRBV18

cdr3_aa: CASRVTASEQYF
cdr3_nt: TGTGCCAGCAGAGTGACTGCCTCCGAGCAGTACTTC
d_call: .
j_call: TRBJ2-7
clone_size: .
v_call: TRBV2

cdr3_aa: CASSHSLGQEGNTIYF
cdr3_nt: TGTGCCAGCAGCCATTCCCTGGGGCAGGAGGGAAACACCATATATTTT
d_call: .
j_call: TRBJ1-3
clone_size: .
v_call: TRBV4-2

cdr3_aa: CASRRLAGEGEQFF
cdr3_nt: TGTGCCAGCAGACGACTAGCGGGAGAAGGGGAGCAGTTCTTC
d_call: TRBD2
j_call: TRBJ2-1
clone_size: .
v_call: TRBV7-9

cdr3_aa: CAWSEGANQPQHF
cdr3_nt: TGTGCCTGGAGTGAGGGGGCGAATCAGCCCCAGCATTTT
d_call: TRBD1
j_call: TRBJ1-5
clone_size: .
v_call: TRBV30

cdr3_aa: CASSLARVEADTQYF
cdr3_nt: TGTGCCAGCAGTTTAGCGCGGGTCGAAGCAGATACGCAGTATTTT
d_call: .
j_call: TRBJ2-3
clone_size: .
v_call: TRBV12-3/TRBV12-4

cdr3_aa: CAWRFEGTDTQYF
cdr3_nt: TGTGCCTGGAGATTTGAGGGCACAGATACGCAGTATTTT
d_call: .
j_call: TRBJ2-3
clone_size: once
v_call: TRBV30

cdr3_aa: CASRQVGQPQHF
cdr3_nt: TGTGCCAGTAGGCAGGTGGGACAGCCCCAGCATTTT
d_call: .
j_call: TRBJ1-5
clone_size: few
v_call: TRBV19

cdr3_aa: CSVGLASRGSIQYF
cdr3_nt: TGCAGCGTTGGACTAGCTTCCCGGGGTAGCATTCAGTACTTC
d_call: TRBD2
j_call: TRBJ2-4
clone_size: .
v_call: TRBV29-1

cdr3_aa: CSAIRETEAFF
cdr3_nt: TGCAGTGCTATTCGAGAAACTGAAGCTTTCTTT
d_call: .
j_call: TRBJ1-1
clone_size: .
v_call: TRBV20-1

cdr3_aa: CASSRPGRDVF
cdr3_nt: TGTGCCAGCAGCCGACCGGGAAGAGACGTCTTT
d_call: .
j_call: TRBJ1-1
clone_size: .
v_call: TRBV5-6

cdr3_aa: CASSEAGESYGYTF
cdr3_nt: TGTGCCAGCAGTGAGGCAGGAGAATCCTATGGCTACACCTTC
d_call: .
j_call: TRBJ1-2
clone_size: .
v_call: TRBV2

cdr3_aa: CASSQVAGGNTEAFF
cdr3_nt: TGTGCCAGCAGCCAAGTAGCGGGGGGGAACACTGAAGCTTTCTTT
d_call: .
j_call: TRBJ1-1
clone_size: .
v_call: TRBV14

cdr3_aa: CSARGWSGTEAFF
cdr3_nt: TGCAGTGCTAGAGGGTGGAGCGGCACTGAAGCTTTCTTT
d_call: .
j_call: TRBJ1-1
clone_size: .
v_call: TRBV20-1

cdr3_aa: CATRGGGYYEQYF
cdr3_nt: TGTGCCACCCGGGGTGGGGGGTACTACGAGCAGTACTTC
d_call: .
j_call: TRBJ2-7
clone_size: .
v_call: TRBV19

cdr3_aa: CASSPTAGGPNEQFF
cdr3_nt: TGTGCCAGCAGCCCAACCGCGGGGGGGCCGAATGAGCAGTTCTTC
d_call: TRBD2
j_call: TRBJ2-1
clone_size: .
v_call: TRBV7-3

cdr3_aa: CATSRGGTVPYEQYF
cdr3_nt: TGTGCCACCAGCAGAGGGGGGACAGTACCCTACGAGCAGTACTTC
d_call: TRBD1
j_call: TRBJ2-7
clone_size: .
v_call: TRBV15

cdr3_aa: CAWADLRDNEQFF
cdr3_nt: TGTGCCTGGGCTGACCTGAGGGACAATGAGCAGTTCTTC
d_call: .
j_call: TRBJ2-1
clone_size: .
v_call: TRBV30

cdr3_aa: CSARDPQAPFQPQHF
cdr3_nt: TGCAGTGCTAGAGACCCACAGGCTCCTTTTCAGCCCCAGCATTTT
d_call: .
j_call: TRBJ1-5
clone_size: .
v_call: TRBV20-1

cdr3_aa: CASTGFGTDTQYF
cdr3_nt: TGTGCCAGTACAGGGTTCGGCACAGATACGCAGTATTTT
d_call: .
j_call: TRBJ2-3
clone_size: .
v_call: TRBV14

cdr3_aa: CASMEVGGTYYNEQFF
cdr3_nt: TGTGCCAGCATGGAGGTTGGGGGAACTTACTACAATGAGCAGTTCTTC
d_call: .
j_call: TRBJ2-1
clone_size: .
v_call: TRBV6-1

cdr3_aa: CASSYGTGQEQYF
cdr3_nt: TGCGCCAGCTCCTACGGGACAGGGCAGGAGCAGTACTTC
d_call: TRBD1
j_call: TRBJ2-7
clone_size: .
v_call: TRBV5-1

cdr3_aa: CACGLGASSPLHF
cdr3_nt: TGTGCCTGTGGCCTCGGGGCCAGTTCACCCCTCCACTTT
d_call: .
j_call: TRBJ1-6
clone_size: .
v_call: TRBV30

cdr3_aa: CSAMDRGQIDTQYF
cdr3_nt: TGCAGTGCTATGGACAGGGGGCAGATAGATACGCAGTATTTT
d_call: TRBD1
j_call: TRBJ2-3
clone_size: .
v_call: TRBV20-1